This T cell receptor beta chain derives from a study of beta chain features in type 1 diabetes. Study information: On cell yields, gender and age, patients and healthy donors were similar. Examination covered around 100 million sorted cells spanning all samples. Findings and limits, study-wide: Among patients with Type 1 diabetes, TCRB CDR3s were moderately but significantly shorter in every one of the four CD4+ subsets.

V dropped 7 bases and J dropped 3 bases, with 6 bases sitting between them. This CDR3 has 11 amino acids. Germline values: CDR1 MNHNY, CDR2 SVGAGI (reference sequence). Worth noting for this clone: Antigen unknown.

The authors sorted CD4+ naive, central memory, regulatory and stem cell-like memory cells via CD45RO/CCR7/CD25/CD127/CD95/CD27. Isolated RNA was reverse transcribed in full, so expressed TCRB transcripts were sequenced. Approximately 3.6 million reads per sample on average were obtained from naive, central memory and regulatory T cell samples. Profiling relied on immunoSEQ multiplex PCR, and the TCRdb table lists in-frame clones only, not all of them. The table shows 600,000 to 750,000 clones, with roughly 12% occurring only once. The clonotype originates from a man aged 25 to 45 with type 1 diabetes. Sequencing used naive CD4+ T cells from blood. The chain combines TRBV6-6 with TRBJ1-2, with D maybe TRBD1 (5 bases). The chain's CDR3 is CASTRDYGYTF. CDR3 nucleotides: TGTGCCAGCACCAGGGACTATGGCTACACCTTC.